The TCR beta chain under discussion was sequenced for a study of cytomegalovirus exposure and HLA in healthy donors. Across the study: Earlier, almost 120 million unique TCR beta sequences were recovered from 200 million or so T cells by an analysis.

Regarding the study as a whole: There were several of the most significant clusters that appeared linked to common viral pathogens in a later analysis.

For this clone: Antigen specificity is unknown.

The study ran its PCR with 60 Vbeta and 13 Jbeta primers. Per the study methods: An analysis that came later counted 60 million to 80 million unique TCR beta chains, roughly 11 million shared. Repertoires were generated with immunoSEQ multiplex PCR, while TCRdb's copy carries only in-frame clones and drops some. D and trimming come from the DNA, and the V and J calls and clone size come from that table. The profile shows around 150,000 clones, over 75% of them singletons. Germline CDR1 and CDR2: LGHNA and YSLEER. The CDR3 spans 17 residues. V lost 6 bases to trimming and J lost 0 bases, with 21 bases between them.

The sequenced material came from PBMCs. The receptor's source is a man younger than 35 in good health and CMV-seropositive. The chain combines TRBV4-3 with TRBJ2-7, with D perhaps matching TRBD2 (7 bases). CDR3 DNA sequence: TGCGCCAGCAGTCCAGTCACGGGGGGCCTCAGCTCCTACGAGCAGTACTTC. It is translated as CASSPVTGGLSSYEQYF.